Within the sample, the clone carrying this TCR beta chain is large (0.1 to 1%). Its matching antigen is unknown. Using its own MiXCR run on the reads, TCRdb lists one record per CDR3 protein. The table lists about 1,700 distinct CDR3 sequences, approximately 15% of them singletons. The data stem from a study of liver allograft versus peripheral blood T cells. Study background: Transplanted-liver and recipient peripheral blood T cell receptor repertoires were compared.

Broader study findings: Intragraft liver T cell receptor repertoires reportedly differed from peripheral blood repertoires.

This TCR came from a human patient who had a liver transplant. Some T cells could come from the graft donor.

The CDR3 bases are TGTGCCAGCAGTCTCGACAGGACGGGCTATGGCTACACCTTC. It encodes CASSLDRTGYGYTF. The chain combines TRBV6-2 or TRBV6-3 with TRBJ1-2, with a possible D match to TRBD1 (6 bases). Between the trimmed V and J ends, which lost 5 bases and 4 bases, there was a span of 14 bases. In germline, CDR1 is MNHEY, CDR2 SVGEGT. The CDR3 runs to 14 residues.